These T cell receptor beta chains were read from a single sample in a study of cytomegalovirus exposure and HLA in healthy donors. The protocol was immunoSEQ multiplex PCR, while the TCRdb copy is restricted to in-frame clones and leaves out a portion. The sample carries under 95,000 clones, roughly 94% recorded once. The sequencing sample was made of PBMCs. The receptors here all came from a woman aged 18-35 years in good health and CMV-seropositive. CDR3s include the opening cysteine and the closing phenylalanine or tryptophan. The D gene is left open where the match is weak. Not all rows give a size; the values are once, few, many and, for expanded clones, a class.

CDR3 DNA | CDR3 protein | J gene | clone size | V gene | D gene
TGTGCCAGCAGTCGTTCCACAGGGGAGAACACTGAAGCTTTCTTT | CASSRSTGENTEAFF | TRBJ1-1 | NA | TRBV28 | TRBD1
TGTGCCAGCAGCTTAGTCGTATCAGGGGTCGGAAACACCATATATTTT | CASSLVVSGVGNTIYF | TRBJ1-3 | NA | TRBV7-8 | NA
TGTGCCAGCAGCCCGTCGACATACCCCGCTCAGCCCCAGCATTTT | CASSPSTYPAQPQHF | TRBJ1-5 | few | TRBV7-2 | NA
TGTGCCAGCACCCCCCGGAACCAGGGGGACCAGCCCCAGCATTTT | CASTPRNQGDQPQHF | TRBJ1-5 | NA | TRBV6-5 | TRBD1
TGTGCCAGCTCACCGGGCCTGGATAATTCACCCCTCCACTTT | CASSPGLDNSPLHF | TRBJ1-6 | few | TRBV18 | NA
TGTGCCAGCAGCGACTCCGGGGGGGCTGGGGATACGCAGTATTTT | CASSDSGGAGDTQYF | TRBJ2-3 | NA | TRBV5-6 | TRBD2
TGCGCCAGCAGGCCCGGGACTAGCGGGGACACAGATACGCAGTATTTT | CASRPGTSGDTDTQYF | TRBJ2-3 | NA | TRBV5-1 | TRBD2
TGCGCCAGCAGCTTGGACACTAGCGGGTACAATGAGCAGTTCTTC | CASSLDTSGYNEQFF | TRBJ2-1 | NA | TRBV5-1 | TRBD2
TGCAGCGTTGGTCTGGGTCGGGCTGAAGCTTTCTTT | CSVGLGRAEAFF | TRBJ1-1 | NA | TRBV29-1 | NA
TGTGCCAGCAGCCTAAGAGGGGACAGATATAATTCACCCCTCCACTTT | CASSLRGDRYNSPLHF | TRBJ1-6 | NA | TRBV7-8 | TRBD1
TGTGCCAGCAGCAACCCGGGACAGCAGCATGAAAAACTGTTTTTT | CASSNPGQQHEKLFF | TRBJ1-4 | NA | TRBV11-3 | TRBD1
TGTGCCAGCAGCCAGGACAGGGGGTATAACGAGATCACCGGGGAGCTGTTTTTT | CASSQDRGYNEITGELFF | TRBJ2-2 | NA | TRBV7-9 | TRBD1
TGCGCCAGCAGCTCGGGACAGCATCAAGAGACCCAGTACTTC | CASSSGQHQETQYF | TRBJ2-5 | NA | TRBV5-1 | TRBD1
TGCGCCAGGCTAGAGTCGGACAGGGTTGGCAATCAGCCCCAGCATTTT | CARLESDRVGNQPQHF | TRBJ1-5 | NA | TRBV10-1 | TRBD1
TGCGCCAGCAGCTTGGGGGGAGGAGAGGCCACTGAAGCTTTCTTT | CASSLGGGEATEAFF | TRBJ1-1 | NA | TRBV5-1 | NA
TGTGCCAGCAGCTTCGGACAGATTAACTACGAGCAGTACTTC | CASSFGQINYEQYF | TRBJ2-7 | NA | TRBV5-4 | NA
TGTGCCAGCAAGCTCCTAGCGGGAGGGAGTGAGCAGTTCTTC | CASKLLAGGSEQFF | TRBJ2-1 | once | TRBV6-5 | TRBD2
TGTGCCAGCGCCAGCGGGGGGCGTGGAGATACGCAGTATTTT | CASASGGRGDTQYF | TRBJ2-3 | once | TRBV27 | TRBD2
TGTGCCAGCAGTTTAGACACGGGAAGCCTTTACAACTCTGGAAACACCATATATTTT | CASSLDTGSLYNSGNTIYF | TRBJ1-3 | NA | TRBV28 | NA
TGTGCCAGCAGTGAATTGTCGTCAGGGCTTAATGAAAAACTGTTTTTT | CASSELSSGLNEKLFF | TRBJ1-4 | NA | TRBV25-1 | NA
TGCGCCAGCAGCCGAGGGACAGGGACTAATGAAAAACTGTTTTTT | CASSRGTGTNEKLFF | TRBJ1-4 | once | TRBV4-1 | TRBD1
TGTGCCAGCAGTTCGGGACTAGAATGGGATGAGCAGTTCTTC | CASSSGLEWDEQFF | TRBJ2-1 | NA | TRBV27 | TRBD2
TGTGCCAGCAGGTTGCGTCACAATGAGCAGTTCTTC | CASRLRHNEQFF | TRBJ2-1 | once | TRBV28 | NA
TGTGCCAGCAGCACCCGGACAGCCACTAACTATGGCTACACCTTC | CASSTRTATNYGYTF | TRBJ1-2 | NA | TRBV7-2 | NA
TGTGCCAGAACACCTAAAATCCCCGGGACAGCTAACTATGGCTACACCTTC | CARTPKIPGTANYGYTF | TRBJ1-2 | NA | TRBV7-2 | TRBD1
TGCAGTGCTGGACAGTCGGTGAGAGCTTTCTTT | CSAGQSVRAFF | TRBJ1-1 | NA | TRBV20-1 | NA
TGCGCCAGCAGCATCCAGCGGGGGGGCGACAATGAGCAGTTCTTC | CASSIQRGGDNEQFF | TRBJ2-1 | NA | TRBV5-1 | TRBD2
TGCGCCAGCAGCTTAAGAGGGACAGGGGTCAGCACCGGGGAGCTGTTTTTT | CASSLRGTGVSTGELFF | TRBJ2-2 | NA | TRBV5-1 | TRBD1
TGTGCCAGTAACATGGCAGGGGGTTTGGGCACTGAAGCTTTCTTT | CASNMAGGLGTEAFF | TRBJ1-1 | once | TRBV19 | TRBD1
TGTGCCAGCTCACCAATAACAGAGAACACTGAAGCTTTCTTT | CASSPITENTEAFF | TRBJ1-1 | NA | TRBV18 | NA
TGTGCCACCAGCAGACTAAGACAGTCCGTCCAGCCCCAGCATTTT | CATSRLRQSVQPQHF | TRBJ1-5 | NA | TRBV15 | NA
TGTGCCAGTAGTAGACAGGACTATGGCTACACCTTC | CASSRQDYGYTF | TRBJ1-2 | NA | TRBV19 | NA
TGTGCCAGCAGCCGCAGCGGGAAAGAGACCCAGTACTTC | CASSRSGKETQYF | TRBJ2-5 | once | TRBV11-3 | TRBD2
TGTGCCACCAGCTTCGCAAGTTGGCACCGGGACAGGGGACTATGTACACCCGGCTACACCTTC | CATSFASWHRDRGLCTPGYTF | TRBJ1-2 | NA | TRBV15 | TRBD1
TGTGCCAGCAGCCCGGGGGGCACTGAAGCTTTCTTT | CASSPGGTEAFF | TRBJ1-1 | NA | TRBV11-2 | NA
TGTGCCAGCAGCGGATCCGGGACTAGCGGGAGACCCCCTTACGAGCAGTACTTC | CASSGSGTSGRPPYEQYF | TRBJ2-7 | NA | TRBV9 | TRBD2
TGTGCCAGCAGCTCGGGACAGGGGGTGGGAAGGAAAGCTTTCTTT | CASSSGQGVGRKAFF | TRBJ1-1 | NA | TRBV11-3 | TRBD1
TGCGCCATCCTACGGCGGACCTACGAGCAGTACTTC | CAILRRTYEQYF | TRBJ2-7 | NA | TRBV10-1 | NA
TGTGCCAGCCTCAGGACAGCGCCCTACGAGCAGTACTTC | CASLRTAPYEQYF | TRBJ2-7 | NA | TRBV25-1 | NA
TGTGCCAGCAGTAACGTTAGGACTAGCGGGTCGAAGACCTACAATGAGCAGTTCTTC | CASSNVRTSGSKTYNEQFF | TRBJ2-1 | NA | TRBV2 | TRBD2
TGTGCCACCGAGACAGGCTTGAACACTGAAGCTTTCTTT | CATETGLNTEAFF | TRBJ1-1 | NA | TRBV15 | NA
TGCGCCAGCAGCCAAGACTCAGGCTACAATGAGCAGTTCTTC | CASSQDSGYNEQFF | TRBJ2-1 | once | TRBV4-3 | NA
TGTGCCAGCAGTCCAAAGACAGTCGAGAATAGCAATCAGCCCCAGCATTTT | CASSPKTVENSNQPQHF | TRBJ1-5 | once | TRBV27 | NA
TGTGCCAGCAGCTTAGGGCCGGGACTAGCGTCGAACACCGGGGAGCTGTTTTTT | CASSLGPGLASNTGELFF | TRBJ2-2 | once | TRBV7-3 | TRBD2
TGCGCCAGCAGCCAGGAAGGGGGAAACACCGGGGAGCTGTTTTTT | CASSQEGGNTGELFF | TRBJ2-2 | NA | TRBV4-1 | NA
TGTGCCAGATGGACAGGAGAACTCACAGATACGCAGTATTTT | CARWTGELTDTQYF | TRBJ2-3 | NA | TRBV7-9 | TRBD1
TGTGCCAGCAGTTACACCGACAGGGCGGGGTATGGCTACACCTTC | CASSYTDRAGYGYTF | TRBJ1-2 | NA | TRBV6-6 | TRBD1
TGTGCCAGCAGCCCGACAGGTTTCTACGAGCAGTACTTC | CASSPTGFYEQYF | TRBJ2-7 | NA | TRBV7-2 | NA